These 20 T cell receptor beta chains originate from one sample sequenced in a study of blood T cell repertoires in COVID-19. Profiling relied on immunoSEQ multiplex PCR, and the TCRdb table lists in-frame clones only, not all of them. The repertoire has approximately 300,000 clones, approximately 91% of them found once; the top ten carry approximately 4.7%. Input material: PBMCs or T cells enriched from blood (not recorded which). Every receptor here comes from a man in his fifties or sixties who had recovered from COVID-19.

V gene TRBV5-1 combines with J gene TRBJ1-4; 9 nucleotides align to TRBD1. Germline CDR1 SGHRS, CDR2 YFSETQ. V lost 4 bases and J lost 7; bases outside the gene matches: 5. The CDR3 sequence is 14 residues long. The CDR3 region has the DNA TGCGCCAGCAGCCCGGGACAGGGAGGTGAAAAACTGTTTTTT. Translated, it gives CASSPGQGGEKLFF.

The J gene is TRBJ2-1, the V gene TRBV6-5; 8 bases fit TRBD2. Looked up from germline, CDR1 is MNHEY and CDR2 is SVGAGI. V shed 6 bases, J shed 12 bases, and the junction held 10 bases outside the gene matches. This CDR3 comprises 13 residues. The CDR3 DNA reads as TGTGCCAGCAGAACGGGACTAGAAGTTGCGCAGTTCTTC. Translated, it gives CASRTGLEVAQFF.

J is TRBJ2-1 and V is TRBV28; perhaps TRBD2 as D (5 bases). Looked up from germline, CDR1 is MDHEN and CDR2 is SYDVKM. The CDR3 loop spans 14 amino acids. The V and J ends lost 7 bases and 2 bases respectively, with 12 bases between them. CDR3 DNA sequence: TGTGCCAGCAACAAACTAGGCCCCTACAATGAGCAGTTCTTC. This translates into CASNKLGPYNEQFF.

The V call is TRBV20-1, the J call TRBJ2-4; D ambiguous. The CDR3 has 14 residues. Looked up from germline, CDR1 is DFQATT and CDR2 is SNEGSKA (reference sequence). Deletions cut 3 bases from V and 0 bases from J, with 9 bases between. CDR3 sequence: CSASRGAAKNIQYF. The CDR3 nucleotides read TGCAGTGCTAGTCGAGGCGCAGCCAAAAACATTCAGTACTTC.

V gene TRBV30 combines with J gene TRBJ2-5, with 9 bases aligning to TRBD1. J gave up 7 bases and V 4 bases, and 13 bases lay outside the gene matches. The CDR3 is 15 residues long. Looked up from germline, CDR1 is GTSNPN and CDR2 is SVGIG (reference sequence). CDR3 sequence: CAWTGQGIGTGTQYF. The CDR3 DNA reads as TGTGCCTGGACAGGACAGGGGATCGGCACCGGGACCCAGTACTTC. The full variable domain, with the rest looked up from reference TRBV30 and TRBJ2-5, is SQTIHQWPATLVQPVGSPLSLECTVEGTSNPNLYWYRQAAGRGLQLLFYSVGIGQISSEVPQNLSASRPQDRQFILSSKKLLLSDSGFYLCAWTGQGIGTGTQYFGPGTRLLVL.

This rearrangement joins TRBV7-2 to TRBJ1-2; 7 bases fit TRBD1. J lost 4 bases, V lost 4 bases, and 6 bases had no gene match. This CDR3 region has 14 residues. The germline gives CDR1 SGHTA, CDR2 FQGNSA. CDR3 residues: CASSSRTGLYGYTF. The CDR3 DNA follows: TGTGCCAGCAGCTCGCGGACAGGACTCTATGGCTACACCTTC. Based on the CDR3 plus reference TRBV7-2 and TRBJ1-2, the full variable domain is GAGVSQSPSNKVTEKGKDVELRCDPISGHTALYWYRQSLGQGLEFLIYFQGNSAPDKSGLPSDRFSAERTGGSVSTLTIQRTQQEDSAVYLCASSSRTGLYGYTFGSGTRLTVV.

This chain uses TRBV11-1 with TRBJ2-1, with a weak D call TRBD1 (5 bases). CDR3 size: 15 residues. The V end lost 1 base, the J end lost 0 bases, and 7 bases lay between the germline ends. The germline V gene encodes CDR1 SGHAT and CDR2 FQDESV (reference sequence). CDR3 amino acids: CASSLVGDSYNEQFF. In DNA form, the CDR3 reads TGTGCCAGCAGCTTAGTAGGGGACTCCTACAATGAGCAGTTCTTC. The full variable domain, its missing parts supplied by reference TRBV11-1 and TRBJ2-1, is EAEVAQSPRYKITEKSQAVAFWCDPISGHATLYWYRQILGQGPELLVQFQDESVVDDSQLPKDRFSAERLKGVDSTLKIQPAELGDSAMYLCASSLVGDSYNEQFFGPGTRLTVL.

The chain is built from TRBV6-5 and TRBJ1-5; 11 nucleotides line up with TRBD1. CDR1 is MNHEY, CDR2 SVGAGI, per germline. V trimming: 2 bases; J trimming: 4 bases; junction bases outside the gene matches: 1. There are 15 residues in the CDR3. The CDR3 is CASSYGTGGNQPQHF. The CDR3 bases are TGTGCCAGCAGTTACGGGACAGGGGGAAATCAGCCCCAGCATTTT.

The V call is TRBV19, the J call TRBJ1-2; unclear D gene. The CDR3 runs 15 residues. CDR1 LNHDA and CDR2 SQIVND come from the germline V gene (reference sequence). Trimming stripped 7 bases from V and 4 bases from J, with 19 bases between. This CDR3 is CASTPRRGNLYGYTF. The CDR3 nucleotides are TGTGCCAGTACCCCCCGGCGGGGAAACCTCTATGGCTACACCTTC.

The J gene is TRBJ2-2, the V gene TRBV24-1; 8 bases fit TRBD1. Germline V gene data show CDR1 as KGHDR and CDR2 as SFDVKD. The trim removed 5 bases at V and 3 bases at J, leaving 7 bases unmatched. The CDR3 is 16 amino acids. CDR3 sequence reads: CATSALGQGDTGELFF. The CDR3 bases are TGTGCCACCAGTGCCTTAGGACAGGGCGACACCGGGGAGCTGTTTTTT.

V is TRBV7-3 and J is TRBJ2-2; D remains ambiguous. V lost 5 bases and J 1 base, leaving 5 bases between the germline ends. CDR1 is SGHTA, CDR2 FQGTGA, per germline. CDR3 length equals 13 residues. The CDR3 DNA follows: TGTGCCAGCAGCCGCGGGAACACCGGGGAGCTGTTTTTT. Translation gives CASSRGNTGELFF. Together with reference TRBV7-3 and TRBJ2-2, the CDR3 gives the full variable domain: GAGVSQTPSNKVTEKGKYVELRCDPISGHTALYWYRQSLGQGPEFLIYFQGTGAADDSGLPNDRFFAVRPEGSVSTLKIQRTERGDSAVYLCASSRGNTGELFFGEGSRLTVL.

The chain combines TRBV18 with TRBJ1-2; D gene ambiguous. This CDR3 is built from 14 residues. The germline gives CDR1 KGHSH, CDR2 LQKENI. Trimming pared 4 bases from V and 6 bases from J, leaving 15 bases between. DNA for the CDR3: TGTGCCAGCTCACGGACCGGGGATCTCAATGGCTACACCTTC. Amino acids: CASSRTGDLNGYTF.

The chain joins TRBV5-1 to TRBJ2-1, with 12 bases identical to TRBD2. J lost 2 bases, V lost 4 bases, and 7 bases had no gene match. The CDR3 is 17 residues long. In germline, CDR1 is SGHRS, CDR2 YFSETQ. The CDR3 coding sequence is TGCGCCAGCAGCCACGGGACTAGCGGGCCGCCCTACAATGAGCAGTTCTTC. Translation gives CASSHGTSGPPYNEQFF.

The rearrangement links TRBV5-1 to TRBJ2-1; 9 bases line up with TRBD2. This CDR3 is built from 17 residues. V was clipped by 1 base and J by 2 bases; unmatched bases: 7. Germline CDR1 SGHRS, CDR2 YFSETQ. The CDR3: CASSLLASGDTYNEQFF. CDR3 bases: TGCGCCAGCAGCTTGCTGGCTAGCGGGGATACCTACAATGAGCAGTTCTTC.

This clone has just a few counts. As DNA, the CDR3 is TGTGCCAGCAGCGTCCTCTCTGGAAACACCATATATTTT. This encodes CASSVLSGNTIYF. J is TRBJ1-3 and V is TRBV11-3; unclear D gene. There are 13 residues in the CDR3. CDR1 SGHNT and CDR2 YENEEA come from the germline V gene. The V and J ends lost 5 bases and 0 bases respectively, with 5 bases between them.

The chain recombines TRBV7-2 with TRBJ2-7, with D hard to call. CDR3 length equals 12 residues. CDR1 and CDR2 from the germline V gene are SGHTA and FQGNSA. V was shortened by 3 bases and J by 7 bases, with 10 bases between the two germline ends. In DNA, the CDR3 is TGTGCCAGCAGCTTCGACTTGCCTGAGCAGTACTTC. It specifies CASSFDLPEQYF.

The V gene is TRBV19, the J gene TRBJ2-4; 8 bases are shared with TRBD1. In germline, CDR1 is LNHDA, CDR2 SQIVND (reference sequence). The CDR3 is 15 amino acids. V shed 3 bases and J 3 bases; nucleotides not matched to a gene: 4. CDR3 region: CASSIEQGGKNIQYF. CDR3 sequence (DNA): TGTGCCAGTAGTATTGAACAGGGGGGCAAAAACATTCAGTACTTC.

The rearrangement uses TRBV18 and TRBJ2-7, with 10 bases that match TRBD2. The CDR3 extends over 17 amino acids. CDR1 and CDR2 from the germline V gene are KGHSH and LQKENI. V shed 1 base, J shed 3 bases, and the junction held 9 bases outside the gene matches. The CDR3 loop reads CASSPQASGRNGYEQYF. Here the CDR3 DNA reads TGTGCCAGCTCACCACAGGCTAGCGGGAGAAACGGCTACGAGCAGTACTTC.

Details on this clone: The germline gene is not matched at one end of the junction; a read error may be the cause. This chain joins TRBV24-1 and TRBJ2-1; 7 positions match TRBD1. The CDR3 runs 13 residues. Germline assignment: CDR1 KGHDR and CDR2 SFDVKD. This CDR3 is CATSDLETGLEIF. CDR3 nucleotides: TGTGCCACCAGTGATCTAGAGACAGGGTTGGAGATCTTC.

This clone came up a few times. This chain links TRBV2 with TRBJ2-7, with unresolved D. Germline assignment: CDR1 SNHLY and CDR2 FYNNEI. The CDR3 length is 14 residues. Trimming removed 4 bases from V and 0 bases from J, with 10 bases in between. CDR3 DNA: TGTGCCAGCAGTGTGCTACTGAGCTCCTACGAGCAGTACTTC. It translates to CASSVLLSSYEQYF.